Detailed here is one TCR beta chain. Germline CDR1 and CDR2: SGHVS and FNYEAQ. The length of the CDR3 is 16 residues. Trimming took 2 bases from V and 4 from J; bases not matched to a gene: 11. 13 Jbeta primers and 60 Vbeta primers were used for the PCR. TCRdb keeps only in-frame clones here, not all; method: immunoSEQ multiplex PCR. The profile shows about 170,000 clones, about 65% of them singletons. The source of the sample is a study of cytomegalovirus exposure and HLA in healthy donors. Sequenced sample: PBMCs. V usage is TRBV7-6 and J usage is TRBJ2-7; TRBD1 aligns across 7 bases. The receptor comes from a girl aged 5-17 years in good health and CMV-seronegative. Here the CDR3 DNA reads TGTGCCAGCAGCTTAAAGGGGGCGCAGGAAGGTTACGAGCAGTACTTC. It codes for CASSLKGAQEGYEQYF. The complete variable domain, with remaining parts taken from reference TRBV7-6 and TRBJ2-7, reads GAGVSQSPRYKVTKRGQDVALRCDPISGHVSLYWYRQALGQGPEFLTYFNYEAQQDKSGLPNDRFSAERPEGSISTLTIQRTEQRDSAMYRCASSLKGAQEGYEQYFGPGTRLTVT.